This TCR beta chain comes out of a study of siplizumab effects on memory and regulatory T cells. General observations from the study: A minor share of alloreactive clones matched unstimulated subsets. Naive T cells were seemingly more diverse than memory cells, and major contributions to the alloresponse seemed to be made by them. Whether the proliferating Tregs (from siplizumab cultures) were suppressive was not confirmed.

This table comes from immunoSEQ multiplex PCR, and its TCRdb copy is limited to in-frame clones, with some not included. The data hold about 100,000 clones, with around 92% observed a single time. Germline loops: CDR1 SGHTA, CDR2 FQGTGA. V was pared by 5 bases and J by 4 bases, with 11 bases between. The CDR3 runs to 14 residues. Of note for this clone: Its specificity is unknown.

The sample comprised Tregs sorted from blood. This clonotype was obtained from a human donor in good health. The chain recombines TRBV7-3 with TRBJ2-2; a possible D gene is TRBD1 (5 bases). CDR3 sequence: CASSGQGSTGELFF. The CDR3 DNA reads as TGTGCCAGCAGCGGTCAGGGTAGCACCGGGGAGCTGTTTTTT.